The 30 T cell receptor beta chains reported below all come from one sample, sequenced in a study of regulatory T cells in long-lasting Graves disease. Specified time point: newly diagnosed GD, antithyroid drugs for less than 3 months. PBMC RNA served as the TCR library source. With iRepertoire HTBI primers and Arm-PCR of CDR3 regions, TCR beta libraries were built. One entry per CDR3 protein results from TCRdb running MiXCR on the multiplex PCR reads. This table holds about 240,000 distinct CDR3 sequences, around 21% found once. The sample in question was peripheral blood mononuclear cells (PBMCs), obtained at new diagnosis, from a patient treated with antithyroid drugs. The receptor source for this set is a female donor with Graves disease.

About this clonotype: A read error is the likely source, as a far larger clone sits one nucleotide away. This chain links TRBV7-3 with TRBJ2-2, with TRBD2 matching over 8 bases. This CDR3 contains 15 residues. Germline lookup yields CDR1 SGHTA and CDR2 FQGTGA. V lost 3 bases to trimming and J lost 4 bases; unmatched junction nucleotides: 4. This chain's CDR3 is CASSFGTRITGELFF. The CDR3 nucleotides read TGTGCCAGCAGCTTCGGGACTAGGATCACCGGGGAGCTGTTTTTT.

The rearrangement uses TRBV15 and TRBJ1-4; weak D call: TRBD1 (6 bases). The CDR3 loop spans 15 amino acids. V was shortened by 0 bases and J by 8 bases, with 13 bases between the two germline ends. From germline, CDR1 is LNHNV and CDR2 YYDKDF (reference sequence). This CDR3 is CATSRDTRGYEKLFF. CDR3 coding DNA: TGTGCCACCAGCAGAGATACGAGGGGGTACGAAAAACTGTTTTTT. The complete variable domain, with remaining parts taken from reference TRBV15 and TRBJ1-4, reads DAMVIQNPRYQVTQFGKPVTLSCSQTLNHNVMYWYQQKSSQAPKLLFHYYDKDFNNEADTPDNFQSRRPNTSFCFLDIRSPGLGDTAMYLCATSRDTRGYEKLFFGSGTQLSVL.

The table lists this clonotype with many counts. The chain is built from TRBV28 and TRBJ1-1; 8 bases fit TRBD1. The CDR3 runs to 13 residues. From germline, CDR1 is MDHEN and CDR2 SYDVKM. After removal of 1 base from V and 7 bases from J, the junction contained 2 bases not matched to a gene. CDR3 nucleotide sequence: TGTGCCAGCAGTTTATCGGACAGGGATGAAGCTTTCTTT. Protein product: CASSLSDRDEAFF.

There are many counts of this clonotype. The J gene is TRBJ2-1, the V gene TRBV29-1, with D hard to call. Germline CDR1 SQVTM, CDR2 ANQGSEA. The length of the CDR3 is 19 residues. Trimming cost V 1 base and J 2 bases, with 24 bases left between them. The CDR3 DNA reads as TGCAGCGTTGAAGGCCGCAAGGGTTCATGGGTCGAGGCCTACAATGAGCAGTTCTTC. It yields the protein CSVEGRKGSWVEAYNEQFF.

This clonotype was seen only a few times. Compared with germline, one end of the junction differs, possibly owing to a read error. The chain combines TRBV7-3 with TRBJ1-1; D is possibly TRBD1 (5 bases). Looked up from germline, CDR1 is SGHTA and CDR2 is FQGTGA. The CDR3 has 14 residues. CDR3 sequence reads: CASSPTGGGTEALF. CDR3 sequence (DNA): TGTGCCAGCAGCCCCACCGGGGGGGGGACTGAAGCTCTCTTT.

This clonotype was recorded many times. This rearrangement joins TRBV10-3 to TRBJ1-4; D not resolved. CDR3 length: 12 amino acids. Germline V gene sequence: CDR1 ENHRY, CDR2 SYGVKD. The V end lost 10 bases, the J end lost 8 bases, and 14 bases lay between the germline ends. In DNA, the CDR3 is TGTGCCACGGCTCAGATCGGGGAAAAACTGTTTTTT. Translating gives CATAQIGEKLFF.

As regards this clonotype: A much bigger clone sits one base away, suggesting this may be a read error. This chain joins TRBV27 and TRBJ2-3; D gene unclear. Germline CDR1 MNHEY, CDR2 SMNVEV (reference sequence). The CDR3 runs 13 residues. The DNA for the CDR3 is TGTGCCAGCAGTTTCAGCCCCCCGGATACGCGGTATTTT. Its protein is CASSFSPPDTRYF.

This clonotype was seen repeatedly, ten times or more. Written as DNA, the CDR3 is TGTGCCAGCAGCGTGAGGGTAGGCTACGAGCAGTACTTC. Translated: CASSVRVGYEQYF. The chain employs TRBV9 and TRBJ2-7, with D possibly being TRBD2 (5 bases). Germline V gene sequence: CDR1 SGDLS, CDR2 YYNGEE. This CDR3 comprises 13 residues. Trimming took 2 bases from V and 3 from J, leaving 9 bases between them.

This clonotype appeared many times. The chain employs TRBV29-1 and TRBJ2-2, with D unclear. Trimming took 6 bases from V and 6 from J, leaving 17 bases between them. This CDR3 has 14 residues. In germline, CDR1 is SQVTM, CDR2 ANQGSEA. For the CDR3, the DNA is TGCAGCGTCGAGACCTTCACCTCGGCCGGGGAGCTGTTTTTT. It encodes CSVETFTSAGELFF.

This clonotype has a count of ten or more. J is TRBJ2-1 and V is TRBV7-9, with TRBD2 matching over 11 bases. Germline V CDR1 and CDR2: SEHNR, FQNEAQ (reference sequence). V lost 1 base, J lost 8 bases, and 13 bases stayed unmatched. This CDR3 is 18 amino acids long. The CDR3 sequence: CASSLGRWTSGLGHEQFF. The CDR3 DNA sequence: TGTGCCAGCAGCTTAGGTCGTTGGACTAGCGGGTTGGGCCATGAGCAGTTCTTC.

This clonotype occurred many times. The chain employs TRBV20-1 and TRBJ2-4; maybe TRBD1 (5 bases). This CDR3 comprises 14 residues. Trimming shortened V by 1 base and J by 7 bases, and 14 bases separated the two germline ends. Germline V gives CDR1 DFQATT, CDR2 SNEGSKA (reference sequence). This CDR3 is CSARVGGHGNIQYF. The CDR3 DNA sequence: TGCAGTGCTAGAGTTGGTGGACATGGGAACATTCAGTACTTC.

The chain couples TRBV19 to TRBJ2-1; D is perhaps TRBD2 (6 bases). The CDR3 has 16 amino acids. The V gene lost 9 bases and the J gene lost 2 bases, with 20 bases spanning the gap. Germline V gene sequence: CDR1 LNHDA, CDR2 SQIVND (reference sequence). CDR3 nucleotide sequence: TGTGCCAGCCATAGCGGAGTCGGGCGAACCTACAATGAGCAGTTCTTC. This gives the protein CASHSGVGRTYNEQFF.

For this clonotype: A much larger clone is a single base away; this may be a read error. The chain joins TRBV2 to TRBJ2-1; TRBD2 matches 7 bases. The junction had 10 bases not matched to a gene; V was cut back by 11 bases and J by 0 bases. This CDR3 has 15 amino acids. Germline V CDR1 and CDR2: SNHLY, FYNNEI. Written as DNA, the CDR3 is TGTGCCGGGGGGGGACCCCCGAGCTCCTACAATGAGCAGTTCTTC. Amino acid sequence: CAGGGPPSSYNEQFF.

This clonotype has ten or more counts. This CDR3 reads CASSPDGGNSPLHF. Written as DNA, the CDR3 is TGTGCCAGCTCACCGGACGGGGGGAATTCACCCCTCCACTTT. The chain is built from TRBV18 and TRBJ1-6, with D tentatively TRBD1 (5 bases). Germline assignment: CDR1 KGHSH and CDR2 LQKENI. The germline V and J ends were trimmed by 3 bases and 7 bases, with 10 bases remaining between them. The CDR3 extends over 14 amino acids. The variable domain in full, completed from reference TRBV18 and TRBJ1-6, reads NAGVMQNPRHLVRRRGQEARLRCSPMKGHSHVYWYRQLPEEGLKFMVYLQKENIIDESGMPKERFSAEFPKEGPSILRIQQVVRGDSAAYFCASSPDGGNSPLHFGNGTRLTVT.

This clonotype occurred many times. The gene calls are TRBV2 and TRBJ2-5; a possible D gene is TRBD2 (6 bases). V lost 4 bases and J lost 1, with 10 bases in between. CDR1 and CDR2 from the germline V gene are SNHLY and FYNNEI. The CDR3 is made up of 14 amino acids. In DNA form, the CDR3 reads TGTGCCAGCAGTGGGGGACTCCTCCAAGAGACCCAGTACTTC. Encoded protein: CASSGGLLQETQYF.

The rearrangement uses TRBV2 and TRBJ2-1, with 13 bases that match TRBD2. V was clipped by 3 bases and J by 7 bases; unmatched bases: 3. The CDR3 extends over 15 amino acids. The germline CDR1 and CDR2 sequences are SNHLY and FYNNEI. The CDR3: CASSDTTSGGNEQFF. The DNA of the CDR3 is TGTGCCAGCAGTGATACGACTAGCGGGGGGAATGAGCAGTTCTTC.

This clonotype was recorded at least ten times. The J gene is TRBJ2-7, the V gene TRBV6-1, with TRBD2 as a possible D gene (6 bases). The CDR3 extends over 12 amino acids. Looked up from germline, CDR1 is MNHNS and CDR2 is SASEGT. V gave up 6 bases and J gave up 6 bases, with 12 bases separating them. In DNA form, the CDR3 reads TGTGCCAGCAGCACCCCGGAGGGCGAGCAGTACTTC. It is translated as CASSTPEGEQYF.

The table lists this clonotype with many counts. V usage is TRBV6-2 or TRBV6-3 and J usage is TRBJ2-7; the D call may be TRBD1 or TRBD2 (5 bases each). Germline V lookup: CDR1 MNHEY, CDR2 SVGEGT. V lost 2 bases and J lost 3, with 8 bases in between. The CDR3 is 13 amino acids. In DNA form, the CDR3 reads TGTGCCAGCAGTTACCGGGACGGCTACGAGCAGTACTTC. Translated, it gives CASSYRDGYEQYF.

The chain uses TRBV3-1 and TRBJ2-3; 12 bases match TRBD2. Looked up from germline, CDR1 is LGHDT and CDR2 is YNNKEL (reference sequence). The CDR3 has 17 residues. The junction had 10 bases not matched to a gene; V was cut back by 4 bases and J by 5 bases. CDR3 amino acids: CASSLSSPGLAGDTQYF. CDR3 sequence (DNA): TGTGCCAGCAGCCTATCATCCCCGGGACTAGCGGGAGATACGCAGTATTTT.

The sample holds many counts of this clonotype. The V and J genes are TRBV7-2 and TRBJ2-1; tentatively, D is TRBD2 (7 bases). The CDR3 is 15 amino acids. The V gene's germline CDR1 is SGHTA and CDR2 FQGNSA. V lost 3 bases and J lost 8, with 17 bases in between. CDR3 sequence: CASSLGGPSQYEQFF. In DNA, the CDR3 is TGTGCCAGCAGCTTGGGGGGGCCTAGTCAGTATGAGCAGTTCTTC.

Only one count was recorded for this clonotype. The rearrangement links TRBV29-1 to TRBJ1-2; TRBD1 is a possible D gene (6 bases). The CDR3 is made up of 11 amino acids. Looked up from germline, CDR1 is SQVTM and CDR2 is ANQGSEA. V was cut by 5 bases and J by 5 bases, with 9 bases left in between. The CDR3: CSVRGRYGYTF. The CDR3 region has the DNA TGCAGCGTTCGGGGGCGGTATGGCTACACCTTC.

This clonotype was picked up many times. The V gene is TRBV6-1, the J gene TRBJ1-1; D gene unclear. Trimming removed 7 bases from V and 1 base from J, with 16 bases in between. CDR1 is MNHNS and CDR2 is SASEGT in the germline V gene. The CDR3 is 15 amino acids. CDR3 nucleotide sequence: TGTGCCAGCACCGGTTATGGGCAGACGAACACTGAAGCTTTCTTT. Its protein product is CASTGYGQTNTEAFF.

A few counts support this clonotype. The rearrangement joins TRBV9 to TRBJ1-1; D not resolved. CDR1 and CDR2 from the germline V gene are SGDLS and YYNGEE. V shed 3 bases and J shed 5 bases, with 8 bases lying between them. This CDR3 has 12 residues. CDR3 DNA sequence: TGTGCCAGCAGCGCCGGTGGGACTGAAGCTTTCTTT. It yields the protein CASSAGGTEAFF.

Only one count was recorded for this clonotype. The rearrangement links TRBV27 to TRBJ1-2; a weak D match, TRBD1 (5 bases). Germline V gene lookup returns CDR1 MNHEY and CDR2 SMNVEV (reference sequence). Trimming cost V 5 bases and J 7 bases, with 17 bases left between them. The CDR3 loop spans 14 amino acids. The DNA for the CDR3 is TGTGCCAGCAGTACAATCAGGGAAGGGACTGGCTACACCTTC. Its protein is CASSTIREGTGYTF.

This clonotype was counted only a few times. This sequence joins TRBV7-9 and TRBJ1-5, with D unclear. V gave up 4 bases and J gave up 0 bases, with 4 bases separating them. The CDR3 extends over 13 amino acids. The germline V gene has CDR1 SEHNR and CDR2 FQNEAQ (reference sequence). The CDR3 spells CASSSVSNQPQHF. CDR3 coding DNA: TGTGCCAGCAGCTCGGTTAGCAATCAGCCCCAGCATTTT.

The sample holds a few counts of this clonotype. The chain couples TRBV12-3 or TRBV12-4 to TRBJ2-7; D is unclear. V dropped 0 bases and J dropped 2 bases, with 8 bases sitting between them. This CDR3 contains 14 residues. CDR3 nucleotides: TGTGCCAGCAGTTTAGCGGCAGGAACCTACGAGCAGTACTTC. Its translation: CASSLAAGTYEQYF.

This clonotype occurred many times. The rearrangement uses TRBV11-1 and TRBJ2-1, with 12 bases fitting TRBD1. The CDR3 totals 16 residues. V shed 5 bases, J shed 7 bases, and the junction held 9 bases outside the gene matches. Per the germline V gene, CDR1 is SGHAT and CDR2 is FQDESV (reference sequence). CDR3 protein: CASSPPGQGARNEQFF. The CDR3, as DNA: TGTGCCAGCAGCCCTCCGGGACAGGGGGCGCGGAATGAGCAGTTCTTC.

This clonotype was observed many times. The chain recombines TRBV7-2 with TRBJ2-5; 10 bases agree with TRBD2. In germline, CDR1 is SGHTA, CDR2 FQGNSA. The CDR3 covers 18 residues. V dropped 5 bases and J dropped 4; count of bases not matched to a gene: 16. CDR3 in amino acids: CASSRGVGTSELGETQYF. In nucleotides, the CDR3 is TGTGCCAGCAGCCGAGGGGTAGGGACTAGCGAGCTAGGAGAGACCCAGTACTTC.

The chain carries TRBV14 and TRBJ1-4; 7 bases line up with TRBD1. Germline CDR1 reads SGHDN; CDR2 reads FVKESK. The CDR3 is 14 residues long. Losses at the gene ends were 5 bases for V and 5 bases for J; bases not matched to a gene: 5. CDR3 loop: CASSEGQMNEKLFF. In DNA, the CDR3 is TGTGCCAGCAGCGAGGGACAGATGAATGAAAAACTGTTTTTT.

V and J are TRBV7-2 and TRBJ1-2, with TRBD1 matching over 9 bases. V lost 5 bases, J lost 4 bases, and 8 bases stayed unmatched. CDR3 length: 15 amino acids. Germline V gene data show CDR1 as SGHTA and CDR2 as FQGNSA. The CDR3 is CASSRGTGRSYGYTF. The CDR3 nucleotides are TGTGCCAGCAGCCGCGGGACAGGGAGGTCCTATGGCTACACCTTC.